This T cell receptor (beta chain) comes out of a study of cytotoxic CD8 clonotypes in ibrutinib-treated CLL. Profiled with immunoSEQ multiplex PCR; TCRdb holds only in-frame clones, not every one. The repertoire holds more than 300,000 clones, with more than 65% as singletons. Germline-derived CDR1 and CDR2 are SGHTA and FQGNSA. This CDR3 region has 12 residues. Trimming shortened V by 7 bases and J by 5 bases, and 12 bases separated the two germline ends. The sample here was PBMCs, taken before ibrutinib treatment. The chain links TRBV7-2 to TRBJ2-7; unclear D gene. The clonotype was recovered from a human donor with chronic lymphocytic leukemia. CDR3 loop: CASNLTPNEQYF. The CDR3 bases are TGTGCCAGCAACCTGACCCCAAACGAGCAGTACTTC.